Described below is a single T cell receptor beta chain sequence and its context. This sample is part of a study of shared clonotypes between healthy human individuals. The CDR3 is 15 amino acids. Germline V gene data show CDR1 as MNHEY and CDR2 as SVGAGI. After removal of 6 bases from V and 4 bases from J, the junction contained 10 bases not matched to a gene. The repertoire was sequenced with immunoSEQ multiplex PCR; TCRdb's copy has only in-frame clones and lacks some. The table lists 1.6 million or so clones, around 98.5% of them singletons. Sequencing was carried out using naive CD4+ T cells sorted from blood. This sample's subset: CD45RA+ positively selected. This TCR derives from a man aged 25-45 years in good health. The chain is built from TRBV6-5 and TRBJ2-7; 9 bases line up with TRBD2. The CDR3 sequence: CASRVAGDMGYEQYF. DNA of the CDR3: TGTGCCAGCAGGGTAGCGGGAGACATGGGATACGAGCAGTACTTC.